Included here is one T cell receptor beta chain sequence, with context. Its antigen is not known. The sample originates from a study of T-cell reconstitution after alpha-beta-depleted transplantation in children. TCRbeta library preparation incorporated unique molecular identifiers. MiXCR, applied by TCRdb to the PCR reads, yields one record per CDR3 protein. The table includes 200,000 to 300,000 distinct CDR3 sequences, about 26% detected once. Findings and caveats of the study: Hyperexpanded clones declined; after one year, newly produced T cells mostly supplied diversity.

The J segment lost 4 bases and the V segment lost 1 base, leaving 5 bases of the junction unmatched. This CDR3 is 15 amino acids long. The V gene's germline CDR1 is SGHTA and CDR2 FQGNSA. This sequence originates from a girl aged 2-10 years with Fanconi anemia, due to receive a stem cell transplant. The starting material was PBMCs, obtained before TCRalphabeta/CD19-depleted stem cell transplant. V gene TRBV7-2 combines with J gene TRBJ2-7, with TRBD2 matching 9 bases. CDR3 in DNA: TGTGCCAGCAGCTTAGGTACTAGCGGGCTGTACGAGCAGTACTTC. It translates to CASSLGTSGLYEQYF.